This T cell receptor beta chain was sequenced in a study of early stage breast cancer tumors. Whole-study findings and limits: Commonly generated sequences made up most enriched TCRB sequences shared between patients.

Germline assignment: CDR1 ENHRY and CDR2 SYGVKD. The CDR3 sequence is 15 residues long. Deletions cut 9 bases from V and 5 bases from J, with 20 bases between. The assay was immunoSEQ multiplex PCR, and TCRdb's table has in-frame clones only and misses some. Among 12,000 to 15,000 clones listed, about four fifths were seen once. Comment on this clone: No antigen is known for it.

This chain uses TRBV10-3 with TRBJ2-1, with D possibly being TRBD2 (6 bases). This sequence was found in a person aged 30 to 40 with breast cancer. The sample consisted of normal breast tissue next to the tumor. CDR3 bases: TGTGCCATTGCGAGCGCCGGGACTGGCAACAATGAGCAGTTCTTC. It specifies CAIASAGTGNNEQFF.